This T cell receptor (beta chain) was sequenced for a study of blood T cell repertoires in COVID-19. Germline trimming cut 5 bases from V and 1 base from J; bases unmatched to any gene: 5. Germline values: CDR1 SGHRS, CDR2 YFSETQ. The CDR3 consists of 14 residues. Worth noting for this clone: Other DNA sequences in this specimen translate into the identical CDR3.

The repertoire was sequenced with immunoSEQ multiplex PCR; TCRdb's copy has only in-frame clones and lacks some. This sample has around 94,000 clones, with around 92% found just once. This clonotype was sampled from a man aged 18 to 29 with acute or convalescent COVID-19. The chain employs TRBV5-1 and TRBJ1-1; 7 bases agree with TRBD1. Input material: peripheral blood. This chain's CDR3 is CASSSSGGNTEAFF. CDR3 bases: TGCGCCAGCAGTTCGTCAGGGGGGAACACTGAAGCTTTCTTT.